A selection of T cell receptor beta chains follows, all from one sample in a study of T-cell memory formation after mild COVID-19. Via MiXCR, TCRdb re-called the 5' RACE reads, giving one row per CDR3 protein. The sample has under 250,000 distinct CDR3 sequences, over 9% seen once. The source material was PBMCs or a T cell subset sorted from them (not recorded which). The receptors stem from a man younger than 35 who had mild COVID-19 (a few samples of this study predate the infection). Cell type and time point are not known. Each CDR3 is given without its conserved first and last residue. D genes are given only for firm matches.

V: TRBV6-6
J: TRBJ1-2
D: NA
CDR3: ASSYGGEPYGYT

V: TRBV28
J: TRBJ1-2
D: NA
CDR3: ASSLKPYGYT

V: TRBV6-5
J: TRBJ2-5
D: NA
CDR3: ASGGAQETQY

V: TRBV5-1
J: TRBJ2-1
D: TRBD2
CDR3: ASSRTLAGGWNEQF

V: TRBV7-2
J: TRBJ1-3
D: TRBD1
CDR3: ASSTGDGNTIY

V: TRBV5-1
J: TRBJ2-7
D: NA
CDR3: ASREQSYEQY

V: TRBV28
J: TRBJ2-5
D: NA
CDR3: ASIPIGLARETQY

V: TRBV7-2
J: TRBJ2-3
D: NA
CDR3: ASGHTDTQY

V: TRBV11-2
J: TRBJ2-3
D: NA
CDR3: ASSLALGNTDTQY

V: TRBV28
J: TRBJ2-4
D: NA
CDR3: ASSLRGLAKNIQY

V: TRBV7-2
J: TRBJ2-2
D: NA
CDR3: ASSSTLRDSGELF

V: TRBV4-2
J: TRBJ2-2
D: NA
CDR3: ASRDWGAGELF

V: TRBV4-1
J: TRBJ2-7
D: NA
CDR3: ASSPNFGYYEQY

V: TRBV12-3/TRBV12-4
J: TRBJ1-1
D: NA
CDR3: ASSLGRENTEAF

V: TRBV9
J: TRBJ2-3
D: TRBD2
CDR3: ASSVGLAGSHGSGTDTQY

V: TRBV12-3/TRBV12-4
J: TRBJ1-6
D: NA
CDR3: ASSFGQGGNSPLH

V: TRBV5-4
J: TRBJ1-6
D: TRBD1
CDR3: ASSSPRQGGNSPLH